This paragraph reports one TCR beta chain. The data derive from a study of blood T cell repertoires in COVID-19. Study background: The origin of the acute and convalescent COVID-19 samples was the United States, Italy and Spain. The cDNA or gDNA used as material had been derived from T cells, B-cell-depleted T cells, or PBMCs.

Per the germline V gene, CDR1 is SGHNT and CDR2 is YYREEE (reference sequence). Trimming shortened V by 4 bases and J by 7 bases, and 8 bases separated the two germline ends. This CDR3 is 11 amino acids long. How the authors handled the data: Reference gene primer amplification yielded estimated nucleated cell counts. Assay used: immunoSEQ multiplex PCR; TCRdb lists only in-frame clones, some missing. That table gives V, J and clone size, and the DNA gave D and trimming. The table has about 280,000 clones, approximately 83% seen once; the top ten hold less than 15%. This sequence joins TRBV5-4 and TRBJ1-2, with D unresolved. The source of this sequence is a human donor in a cohort sampled during active COVID-19. Sequencing input: peripheral blood. CDR3 protein: CASSAGSGYTF. CDR3 nucleotide sequence: TGTGCCAGCAGCGCTGGTAGTGGCTACACCTTC.